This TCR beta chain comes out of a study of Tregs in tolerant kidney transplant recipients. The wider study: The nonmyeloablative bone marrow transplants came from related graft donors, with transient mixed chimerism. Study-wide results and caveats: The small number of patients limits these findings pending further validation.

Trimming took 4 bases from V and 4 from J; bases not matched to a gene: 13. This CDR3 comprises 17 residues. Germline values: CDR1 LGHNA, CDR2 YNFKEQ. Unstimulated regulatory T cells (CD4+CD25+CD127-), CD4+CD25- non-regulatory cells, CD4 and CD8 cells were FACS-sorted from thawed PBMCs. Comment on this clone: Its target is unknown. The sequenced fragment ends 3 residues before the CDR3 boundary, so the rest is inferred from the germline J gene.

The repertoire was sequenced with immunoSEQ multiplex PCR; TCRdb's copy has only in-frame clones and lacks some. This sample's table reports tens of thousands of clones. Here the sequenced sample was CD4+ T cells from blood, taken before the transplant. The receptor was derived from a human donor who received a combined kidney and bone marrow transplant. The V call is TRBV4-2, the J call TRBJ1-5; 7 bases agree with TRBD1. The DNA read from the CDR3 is TGTGCCAGCAGCCGGGGGTTCGGGACAGCGGCGAATCAGCCC. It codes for CASSRGFGTAANQP. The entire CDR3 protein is CASSRGFGTAANQPQHF.